One and the same sample provided the 16 T cell receptor beta chains below, sequenced in a study of monozygotic twins with inflammatory bowel disease. Using the 5' RACE reads, TCRdb records one entry per CDR3 protein without DNA. This sample's table has under 200,000 distinct CDR3 sequences. Sequences were obtained from blood. The receptors stem from a human donor with ulcerative colitis or Crohn's disease, or a healthy co-twin of an affected twin (not recorded which).

V is TRBV7-9 and J is TRBJ1-4. The CDR3 totals 15 residues. Germline CDR1 is SEHNR and CDR2 is FQNEAQ (reference sequence). The chain's CDR3 is CASSLANALNEKLFF.

This sequence joins TRBV5-6 and TRBJ1-4. The CDR3 consists of 15 residues. The V gene's germline CDR1 is SGHDT and CDR2 YYEEEE. This chain's CDR3 is CASSLAISANEKLFF. The full variable domain, completed using reference TRBV5-6 and TRBJ1-4, is DAGVTQSPTHLIKTRGQQVTLRCSPKSGHDTVSWYQQALGQGPQFIFQYYEEEERQRGNFPDRFSGHQFPNYSSELNVNALLLGDSALYLCASSLAISANEKLFFGSGTQLSVL.

The V gene is TRBV24-1, the J gene TRBJ2-1; the D call from TCRdb, TRBD2, cannot be confirmed without DNA. The germline CDR1 and CDR2 sequences are KGHDR and SFDVKD. The length of the CDR3 is 18 residues. The CDR3 sequence: CATSDAGTSGRWSNEQFF.

This CDR3 reads CASSHTVSPFYEQYF. The chain has TRBV5-5 and TRBJ2-7; TCRdb proposes TRBD1, but this gene call is untestable without DNA. Germline V lookup: CDR1 SGHKS, CDR2 YYEKEE (reference sequence). The CDR3 is 15 amino acids.

V is TRBV12-3 or TRBV12-4 and J is TRBJ2-7; TCRdb returns TRBD1, unconfirmable since there is no DNA. The CDR3 is 13 amino acids. CDR3 region: CASSLAVRNEQYF.

The rearrangement uses TRBV20-1 and TRBJ2-1; TCRdb indicates TRBD2, and absent DNA this call remains unverified. CDR1 DFQATT and CDR2 SNEGSKA come from the germline V gene (reference sequence). There are 12 residues in the CDR3. This CDR3 reads CSARGSYNEQFF.

The gene calls are TRBV12-3 or TRBV12-4 and TRBJ2-1; checking the TCRdb D call of TRBD1 is not possible without DNA. The CDR3 extends over 15 amino acids. CDR3 residues: CASSSRQGHYNEQFF.

The chain's CDR3 is CASSLKGAQPQHF. The chain links TRBV12-3 or TRBV12-4 to TRBJ1-5; the TCRdb D gene call, TRBD1, has no DNA to confirm it. The CDR3 extends over 13 amino acids.

The rearrangement joins TRBV4-3 to TRBJ2-1; checking the TCRdb D call of TRBD2 is not possible without DNA. This CDR3 is 15 amino acids long. Germline V CDR1 and CDR2: LGHNA, YSLEER. CDR3 protein: CASSGILAAYNEQFF.

The chain employs TRBV10-3 and TRBJ2-6; the D call of TRBD1 rests on TCRdb alone, since no DNA is present to check it. The CDR3 covers 18 residues. CDR1 is ENHRY, CDR2 SYGVKD, per germline. The CDR3 sequence: CAISEHGDTPSGANVLTF.

V is TRBV5-1 and J is TRBJ2-5; with no DNA, the TCRdb D assignment of TRBD2 cannot be verified. The length of the CDR3 is 13 residues. The germline V gene has CDR1 SGHRS and CDR2 YFSETQ. CDR3 residues: CASTGLGVETQYF.

The rearrangement uses TRBV28 and TRBJ2-7; the D call of TRBD1 rests on TCRdb alone, since no DNA is present to check it. The CDR3 has 14 amino acids. CDR1 is MDHEN and CDR2 is SYDVKM in the germline V gene. CDR3 amino acids: CASSLAGTIYEQYF.

The chain carries TRBV5-1 and TRBJ2-7; TCRdb's D gene call, TRBD1, goes unchecked for lack of DNA. Germline loops: CDR1 SGHRS, CDR2 YFSETQ. This CDR3 has 14 residues. CDR3 sequence: CASSLPTASYEQYF.

The rearrangement links TRBV19 to TRBJ2-2. This CDR3 is built from 12 residues. CDR1 and CDR2 from the germline V gene are LNHDA and SQIVND (reference sequence). CDR3: CASSIDRGQLFF. The full variable domain, with the rest looked up from reference TRBV19 and TRBJ2-2, is DGGITQSPKYLFRKEGQNVTLSCEQNLNHDAMYWYRQDPGQGLRLIYYSQIVNDFQKGDIAEGYSVSREKKESFPLTVTSAQKNPTAFYLCASSIDRGQLFFGEGSRLTVL.

The chain has TRBV6-5 and TRBJ1-2; with no DNA, the TCRdb D assignment of TRBD1 cannot be verified. The CDR3 is made up of 15 amino acids. Germline V gene lookup returns CDR1 MNHEY and CDR2 SVGAGI. CDR3 in amino acids: CASSSNSGVIYGYTF.

The rearrangement uses TRBV4-3 and TRBJ1-6; TCRdb gives TRBD1 as the D gene, but with no DNA this cannot be confirmed. Per germline, CDR1 LGHNA and CDR2 YSLEER. This CDR3 spans 16 amino acids. CDR3 amino acids: CASSQNPGADNSPLHF.